This T cell receptor (beta chain) derives from a study of T cell clones after liver transplantation. CD3+CD4+ and CD3+CD8+ cells were FACS-sorted from thawed unstimulated PBMCs. Assay: immunoSEQ multiplex PCR; the TCRdb copy retains only in-frame clones and omits some. The sample gives about 70,000 clones, about four fifths of which show up once; approximately 0.79% is in the top ten. Concerning this clone itself: Its antigen is as yet unknown.

Study outcomes and limitations: A significant post-transplant drop in circulating graft-donor-reactive CD4 TCRbeta sequences occurred in most of the 8 subjects. Donor-reactive sequences fell more than third party-reactive ones, suggesting partial deletion.

V was pared by 6 bases and J by 8 bases, with 6 bases of the junction left unmatched. Germline V gives CDR1 MDHEN, CDR2 SYDVKM. The CDR3 runs to 12 residues. The receptor comes from a human patient who received a liver transplant. Some T cells may possibly be graft donor cells. The material sequenced was CD4+ T cells from blood, taken 12 months after liver transplant. This rearrangement joins TRBV28 to TRBJ1-2; 7 nucleotides line up with TRBD1. This CDR3 is CASRNRGRGYTF. CDR3 nucleotide sequence: TGTGCCAGCAGGAACAGGGGTCGCGGCTACACCTTC.